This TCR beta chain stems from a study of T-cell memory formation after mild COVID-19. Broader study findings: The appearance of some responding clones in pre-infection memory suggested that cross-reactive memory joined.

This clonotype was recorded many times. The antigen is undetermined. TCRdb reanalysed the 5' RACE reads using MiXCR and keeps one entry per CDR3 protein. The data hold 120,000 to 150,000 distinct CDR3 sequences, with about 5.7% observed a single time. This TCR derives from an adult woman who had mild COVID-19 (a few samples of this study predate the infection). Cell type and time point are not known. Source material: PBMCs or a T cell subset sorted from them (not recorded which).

The CDR3 nucleotides read TGTGCCAGCAGCTTTACAGGGTCGGGGCAGCCCCAGCATTTT. It translates to CASSFTGSGQPQHF. The V gene is TRBV7-2, the J gene TRBJ1-5; D perhaps matches TRBD1 (6 bases). V lost 3 bases and J 7 bases, leaving 13 bases between the germline ends. The V gene's germline CDR1 is SGHTA and CDR2 FQGNSA. CDR3 length: 14 amino acids.